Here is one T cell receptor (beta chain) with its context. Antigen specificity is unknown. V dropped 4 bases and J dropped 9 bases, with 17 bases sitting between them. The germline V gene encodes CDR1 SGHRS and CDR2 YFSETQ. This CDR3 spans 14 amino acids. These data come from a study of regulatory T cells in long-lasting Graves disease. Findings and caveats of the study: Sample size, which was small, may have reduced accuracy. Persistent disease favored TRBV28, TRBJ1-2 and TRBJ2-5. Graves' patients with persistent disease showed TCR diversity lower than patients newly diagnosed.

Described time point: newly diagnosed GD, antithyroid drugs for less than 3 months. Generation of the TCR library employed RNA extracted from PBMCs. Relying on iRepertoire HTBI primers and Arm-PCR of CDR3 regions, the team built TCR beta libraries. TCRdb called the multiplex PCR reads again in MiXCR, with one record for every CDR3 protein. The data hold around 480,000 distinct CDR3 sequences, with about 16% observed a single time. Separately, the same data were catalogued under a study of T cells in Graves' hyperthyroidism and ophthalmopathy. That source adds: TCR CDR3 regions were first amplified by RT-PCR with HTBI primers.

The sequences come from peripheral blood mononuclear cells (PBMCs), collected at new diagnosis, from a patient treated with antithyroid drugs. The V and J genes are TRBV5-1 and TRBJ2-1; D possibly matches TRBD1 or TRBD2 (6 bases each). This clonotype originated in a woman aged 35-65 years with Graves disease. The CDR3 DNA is TGCGCCAGCAGCCCGATTTGGGGGGCGGTTGAGCAGTTCTTC. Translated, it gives CASSPIWGAVEQFF.